These 22 T cell receptor beta chains originate from one sample sequenced in a study of blood T cell repertoires in COVID-19. The repertoire was sequenced with immunoSEQ multiplex PCR; TCRdb's copy has only in-frame clones and lacks some. Altogether over 60,000 clones are present, nearly 90% being singletons, with the ten largest covering about 2.7%. Sequencing was done on a sample of peripheral blood. These receptor sequences come from a man between 65 and 85 years old with active or convalescent COVID-19.

For the CDR3, the DNA is TGTGCCAGCAGCCAAGGGACCGGGACTAGGTGGGGGGCAGATACGCAGTATTTT. Translation: CASSQGTGTRWGADTQYF. V and J are TRBV3-1 (or the pseudogene TRBV3-2) and TRBJ2-3; 8 bases map to TRBD2. The CDR3 is 18 residues long. V was clipped by 1 base and J by 4 bases; unmatched bases: 13. CDR1 and CDR2 (germline): LGHDT, YNNKEL (reference sequence).

The gene calls are TRBV11-2 and TRBJ2-3, with TRBD2 matching 11 bases. The CDR3 spans 17 residues. CDR1 and CDR2 from the germline V gene are SGHAT and FQNNGV. V gave up 2 bases and J gave up 5 bases; unmatched junction bases: 9. The CDR3 DNA reads as TGTGCCAGCAGCTTACCTAGCGGGGGGTCTGCTAGAGATACGCAGTATTTT. Its protein is CASSLPSGGSARDTQYF.

J is TRBJ2-2 and V is TRBV18; TRBD2 is a possible D gene (5 bases). The CDR3 contains 14 residues. CDR1 and CDR2 (germline): KGHSH, LQKENI. Trimming left V 3 bases short and J 7 bases short, with 12 bases between. CDR3 in amino acids: CASSPGSSVGELFF. CDR3 in DNA: TGTGCCAGCTCACCGGGGAGCTCTGTCGGGGAGCTGTTTTTT. The full variable domain, in which reference TRBV18 and TRBJ2-2 provide the parts outside the CDR3, is NAGVMQNPRHLVRRRGQEARLRCSPMKGHSHVYWYRQLPEEGLKFMVYLQKENIIDESGMPKERFSAEFPKEGPSILRIQQVVRGDSAAYFCASSPGSSVGELFFGEGSRLTVL.

V gene TRBV5-1 combines with J gene TRBJ1-2, with D maybe TRBD1 (6 bases). Trimming took 0 bases from V and 1 from J, leaving 10 bases between them. The length of the CDR3 is 15 residues. Germline assignment: CDR1 SGHRS and CDR2 YFSETQ. Here the CDR3 DNA reads TGCGCCAGCAGCTTGGTAGCAGGGGTTAACTATGGCTACACCTTC. Its protein is CASSLVAGVNYGYTF.

The CDR3 loop reads CASSFWGELRNEQFF. As DNA, the CDR3 is TGTGCCAGCAGTTTCTGGGGGGAGTTAAGGAATGAGCAGTTCTTC. The chain has TRBV27 and TRBJ2-1; a weak D match, TRBD2 (6 bases). Trimming pared 3 bases from V and 7 bases from J, leaving 16 bases between. The length of the CDR3 is 15 residues. Germline V gene lookup returns CDR1 MNHEY and CDR2 SMNVEV (reference sequence).

The chain combines TRBV10-3 with TRBJ2-3, with TRBD1 identical over 7 bases. Germline V lookup: CDR1 ENHRY, CDR2 SYGVKD. The J segment lost 1 base and the V segment lost 1 base, leaving 2 bases of the junction unmatched. The CDR3 spans 15 residues. CDR3: CAISELGTGTDTQYF. The CDR3 nucleotides read TGTGCCATCAGTGAGTTAGGGACAGGCACAGATACGCAGTATTTT.

CDR3 protein: CASSVVVAEDSFINEQFF. DNA for the CDR3: TGTGCCAGCAGCGTAGTAGTGGCAGAGGATTCGTTCATCAATGAGCAGTTCTTC. J is TRBJ2-1 and V is TRBV9; D remains ambiguous. CDR3 length: 18 residues. Between the trimmed V and J ends, which lost 0 bases and 6 bases, there was a span of 22 bases. Germline V gives CDR1 SGDLS, CDR2 YYNGEE.

The CDR3 DNA reads TGTGCCACCAGCAGAGTGAGACAGGGCACGGTGAGGACCGGGGAGCTGTTTTTT. Encoded protein: CATSRVRQGTVRTGELFF. The J gene is TRBJ2-2, the V gene TRBV15; 7 positions agree with TRBD1. V lost 1 base and J lost 5; bases outside the gene matches: 13. Germline CDR1 reads LNHNV; CDR2 reads YYDKDF (reference sequence). The CDR3 runs 18 residues. Complete variable domain (other parts from reference TRBV15 and TRBJ2-2): DAMVIQNPRYQVTQFGKPVTLSCSQTLNHNVMYWYQQKSSQAPKLLFHYYDKDFNNEADTPDNFQSRRPNTSFCFLDIRSPGLGDTAMYLCATSRVRQGTVRTGELFFGEGSRLTVL.

The V gene is TRBV19, the J gene TRBJ2-2; 7 nucleotides match TRBD1. The CDR3 length is 15 residues. Germline loops: CDR1 LNHDA, CDR2 SQIVND (reference sequence). Unmatched junction bases numbered 11, after V lost 6 bases and J lost 7 bases. CDR3 bases: TGTGCCAGTAGCCTTCCGACAGGGTCGGTCGGGGAGCTGTTTTTT. Translating gives CASSLPTGSVGELFF.

The CDR3 is CASSPSPGGNQPQHF. The CDR3 DNA reads as TGTGCCAGCAGCCCGAGCCCCGGGGGCAATCAGCCCCAGCATTTT. The V call is TRBV9, the J call TRBJ1-5; D remains unclear. The ends were cut back, 4 bases at V and 2 bases at J, with 13 bases in the middle. The CDR3 spans 15 residues. Germline CDR1 is SGDLS and CDR2 is YYNGEE. The full variable domain, completed using reference TRBV9 and TRBJ1-5, is DSGVTQTPKHLITATGQRVTLRCSPRSGDLSVYWYQQSLDQGLQFLIQYYNGEERAKGNILERFSAQQFPDLHSELNLSSLELGDSALYFCASSPSPGGNQPQHFGDGTRLSIL.

The rearrangement links TRBV14 to TRBJ2-1, with TRBD1 identical over 7 bases. CDR3 length: 15 amino acids. V shed 1 base and J 7 bases; nucleotides not matched to a gene: 7. Germline loops: CDR1 SGHDN, CDR2 FVKESK. The CDR3 loop is CASSQVRGQGNEQFF. The DNA of the CDR3 is TGTGCCAGCAGCCAAGTGAGGGGGCAAGGGAATGAGCAGTTCTTC.

The chain combines TRBV20-1 with TRBJ1-1; D unresolved. The CDR3 totals 11 residues. The ends were cut back, 3 bases at V and 7 bases at J, with 9 bases in the middle. Germline CDR1 DFQATT, CDR2 SNEGSKA (reference sequence). CDR3 sequence (DNA): TGCAGTGCTAGGACCGGGGTTGAAGCTTTCTTT. Protein product: CSARTGVEAFF.

The chain is built from TRBV19 and TRBJ2-7, with D possibly matching TRBD2 (6 bases). CDR1 and CDR2 from the germline V gene are LNHDA and SQIVND (reference sequence). V lost 3 bases and J 6 bases, leaving 18 bases between the germline ends. The CDR3 has 15 residues. The CDR3 DNA is TGTGCCAGTAGTATGCGACTAGACCCTGTCTTCGAGCAGTACTTC. It is translated as CASSMRLDPVFEQYF.

V is TRBV7-2 and J is TRBJ2-1; D unclear. There are 17 residues in the CDR3. Trimming took 4 bases from V and 4 from J, leaving 20 bases between them. CDR1 and CDR2 (germline): SGHTA, FQGNSA. This CDR3 is CASSSQPPSAFYNEQFF. DNA for the CDR3: TGTGCCAGCAGCTCCCAGCCTCCGAGCGCGTTTTACAATGAGCAGTTCTTC.

V is TRBV20-1 and J is TRBJ1-1, with D possibly TRBD1 on 5 matching bases. Germline values: CDR1 DFQATT, CDR2 SNEGSKA (reference sequence). V dropped 1 base and J dropped 12 bases, with 9 bases sitting between them. CDR3 size: 10 residues. The CDR3 spells CSARAQGTFF. The CDR3 DNA reads as TGCAGTGCTAGAGCGCAGGGAACTTTCTTT.

V is TRBV9 and J is TRBJ1-2, with 7 bases matching TRBD1. CDR3 size: 13 residues. Germline CDR1 is SGDLS and CDR2 is YYNGEE. The V and J ends lost 4 bases and 8 bases, in that order; junction bases with no gene match: 8. Here the CDR3 DNA reads TGTGCCAGCAGCCCCGGGACAGAGGACGGCTACACCTTC. Amino acids: CASSPGTEDGYTF. The full variable domain, completed using reference TRBV9 and TRBJ1-2, is DSGVTQTPKHLITATGQRVTLRCSPRSGDLSVYWYQQSLDQGLQFLIQYYNGEERAKGNILERFSAQQFPDLHSELNLSSLELGDSALYFCASSPGTEDGYTFGSGTRLTVV.

This clone occurred a few times. V and J are TRBV28 and TRBJ1-2; maybe TRBD1 (6 bases). The CDR3 has 14 residues. V was pared by 8 bases and J by 1 base, with 14 bases between. Germline CDR1 and CDR2: MDHEN and SYDVKM. Written as DNA, the CDR3 is TGTGCCAGCCACCAATTACAGGGTAACTATGGCTACACCTTC. Protein sequence: CASHQLQGNYGYTF.

The genes are TRBV5-1 and TRBJ2-1; TRBD2 might be the D (6 bases). CDR3 length equals 13 residues. V was shortened by 1 base and J by 10 bases, with 12 bases between the two germline ends. Per germline, CDR1 SGHRS and CDR2 YFSETQ. CDR3 amino acids: CASSLKGAGEQFF. CDR3 nucleotides: TGCGCCAGCAGCTTGAAAGGGGCGGGGGAGCAGTTCTTC. Full variable domain (rest looked up from reference TRBV5-1 and TRBJ2-1): KAGVTQTPRYLIKTRGQQVTLSCSPISGHRSVSWYQQTPGQGLQFLFEYFSETQRNKGNFPGRFSGRQFSNSRSEMNVSTLELGDSALYLCASSLKGAGEQFFGPGTRLTVL.

The chain joins TRBV6-2 or TRBV6-3 to TRBJ1-1; 7 nucleotides agree with TRBD1. The CDR3 is 17 residues long. The germline V gene has CDR1 MNHEY and CDR2 SVGEGT. V shed 4 bases and J 1 base; nucleotides not matched to a gene: 12. The CDR3 nucleotides are TGTGCCAGCAGTTTACAGGGGCACGAGGCTCGGAACACTGAAGCTTTCTTT. Encoded protein: CASSLQGHEARNTEAFF.

This clone has more than one count but fewer than ten. The genes are TRBV15 and TRBJ2-7, with 9 bases matching TRBD1. The CDR3 runs 15 residues. Germline values: CDR1 LNHNV, CDR2 YYDKDF (reference sequence). Trimming cost V 0 bases and J 6 bases; bases outside gene matches: 6. CDR3 sequence reads: CATSREGTGSREQYF. CDR3 nucleotide sequence: TGTGCCACCAGCAGAGAAGGGACAGGGTCGCGCGAGCAGTACTTC.

This chain uses TRBV7-8 with TRBJ1-2, with no clear D. Trimming took off 0 bases at V and 2 bases at J, with 4 bases between the two ends. Germline CDR1 is SGHVS and CDR2 is FQNEAQ. CDR3 size: 13 residues. In nucleotides, the CDR3 is TGTGCCAGCAGCTTAGCAGAGAACTATGGCTACACCTTC. Translated, it gives CASSLAENYGYTF. Complete variable domain (other parts from reference TRBV7-8 and TRBJ1-2): GAGVSQSPRYKVAKRGQDVALRCDPISGHVSLFWYQQALGQGPEFLTYFQNEAQLDKSGLPSDRFFAERPEGSVSTLKIQRTQQEDSAVYLCASSLAENYGYTFGSGTRLTVV.

The gene calls are TRBV5-1 and TRBJ1-2; perhaps TRBD1 as D (6 bases). The CDR3 has 16 amino acids. Trimming took off 0 bases at V and 3 bases at J, with 15 bases between the two ends. Germline V gene data show CDR1 as SGHRS and CDR2 as YFSETQ. CDR3 residues: CASSLDMTGRYYGYTF. In nucleotides, the CDR3 is TGCGCCAGCAGCTTGGATATGACAGGAAGGTACTATGGCTACACCTTC.